This TCR beta chain was recorded in a study of T-cell reconstitution after alpha-beta-depleted transplantation in children. From germline, CDR1 is LGHNA and CDR2 YNFKEQ. V lost 1 base, J lost 4 bases, and 19 bases lay in between. The CDR3 is 17 residues long. Regarding the study as a whole: T cells produced anew were the main source of T-cell counts and diversity one year after transplant.

Construction of the TCRbeta library involved unique molecular identifiers. A single record per CDR3 protein comes from TCRdb applying MiXCR to the PCR reads. The sample has 330,000 or so distinct CDR3 sequences; 7.5% to 9% are singletons. There are many counts of this clonotype. What it binds is unknown. This specimen was peripheral blood, taken 360 days after TCRalphabeta/CD19-depleted stem cell transplant. The TCR was taken from a female patient under 10 years old who had a stem cell transplant for Fanconi anemia, so the T cells may come from the graft donor. V is TRBV4-2 and J is TRBJ2-5; TRBD1 is a possible D gene (6 bases). The CDR3 nucleotides read TGTGCCAGCAGCCAAGGGGGGCTTATCGCACGAGGAGAGACCCAGTACTTC. Translation: CASSQGGLIARGETQYF.